This T cell receptor beta chain was found in a study of blood T cell repertoires in COVID-19. Study-level information: The study drew acute and convalescent COVID-19 samples from the United States, Italy and Spain. T cells, B-cell-depleted T cells, or PBMCs provided the cDNA or gDNA that served as material.

In the case of this clone: Germline and junction disagree at one end, which may indicate a read error.

The protocol was immunoSEQ multiplex PCR, while the TCRdb copy is restricted to in-frame clones and leaves out a portion. Of more than 110,000 clones listed, under 80% are singletons. The germline gives CDR1 LGHDT, CDR2 YNNKEL (reference sequence). The CDR3 covers 11 residues. This receptor was taken from a man aged 80 or over with acute or convalescent COVID-19. V gene TRBV3-1 (or the pseudogene TRBV3-2) combines with J gene TRBJ1-2, with 7 positions matching TRBD1. The specimen was peripheral blood. CDR3: CASSQKGQGEF. Here the CDR3 DNA reads TGTGCCAGCAGCCAGAAGGGGCAGGGGGAGTTC.